This entry describes one T cell receptor (beta chain). This CDR3 is built from 14 residues. This entry belongs to a study of human T cells and chemical hapten exposure. Overall study: The patients, most of them female, presented with alopecia areata, totalis or universalis.

Time point given: patch test 1, 2 weeks after DPC sensitization. Described treatment: therapeutic diphenylcyclopropenone sensitization with weekly scalp DPC. It was unfractionated whole blood from which total RNA was extracted. The library labeled individual cDNA molecules by adding unique molecular identifiers to them. Methods used by the authors: With a range of 23,224 to 690,600, the median per sample was around 96,000 TCRs. TCRdb reprocessed the RACE reads via MiXCR and lists one record per CDR3 protein. None of the V and J calls come from the authors' own analysis; TCRdb made them. This table holds over 45,000 distinct CDR3 sequences, over 7.5% found once.

This receptor was obtained from a woman in her 40s with alopecia areata. Some clones in this sample may be carry-over from other donors' samples. This sequence joins TRBV3-2 and TRBJ2-3; TRBD2 reflects the table's D call only, with no check against the DNA. TRBV3-2 is a pseudogene. This specimen consisted of whole blood, obtained in connection with sensitization to the hapten diphenylcyclopropenone (DPC). Here the CDR3 DNA reads TGTGCCAGCACCCTCGGCGGGGTAAGAGATACGCAGTATTTT. Translated: CASTLGGVRDTQYF.